Included here is one T cell receptor beta chain sequence, with context. What it binds is not known. V was trimmed by 4 bases and J by 1 base, leaving 18 bases between them. Germline assignment: CDR1 SGHTS and CDR2 YDEGEE. CDR3 length: 17 residues. This specimen comes from a study of shared clonotypes between healthy human individuals. The wider study: A few men and a couple of women, aged 18 to 49, were donors. General study points: Even with large depth, rarefaction showed that sorted-subset sequencing was incomplete. Sequencing depth was predicted to influence how clonotypes are shared among donors.

Generated by immunoSEQ multiplex PCR, the TCRdb table keeps only in-frame clones and is missing some. The repertoire includes about 2.4 million clones, roughly 93% of them detected once, and 0.36% sits in the top ten. This receptor was taken from a man younger than 30 in good health. Some clones in this sample may be carry-over from other donors' samples. Sequenced input: naive CD4+ T cells from PBMCs. The subset is: CD45RA+ positively selected. The rearrangement links TRBV5-8 to TRBJ1-5; TRBD1 is a possible D gene (6 bases). The CDR3 nucleotides are TGTGCCAGCAGCGCCCCGGGGCCGGGGGCCAGCAATCAGCCCCAGCATTTT. It specifies CASSAPGPGASNQPQHF. Looking up the rest from reference TRBV5-8 and TRBJ1-5 gives the full variable domain: EAGVTQSPTHLIKTRGQQATLRCSPISGHTSVYWYQQALGLGLQFLLWYDEGEERNRGNFPPRFSGRQFPNYSSELNVNALELEDSALYLCASSAPGPGASNQPQHFGDGTRLSIL.